This TCR beta chain was sequenced in a study of blood T cell repertoires in COVID-19. The data were produced by immunoSEQ multiplex PCR, yet TCRdb's version contains in-frame clones alone and is incomplete. In the table there are around 310,000 clones, about nine tenths of which are singletons. V shed 5 bases and J 6 bases; nucleotides not matched to a gene: 4. In germline, CDR1 is MDHEN, CDR2 SYDVKM. The CDR3 extends over 14 amino acids. Source material: peripheral blood. The rearrangement uses TRBV28 and TRBJ2-2; TRBD1 matches 9 bases. The sequence was collected from a woman in her thirties with COVID-19, enrolled during active disease. CDR3 residues: CASSTGGGAGELFF. In DNA form, the CDR3 reads TGTGCCAGCAGTACAGGGGGCGGAGCCGGGGAGCTGTTTTTT.